This T cell receptor beta chain was observed in a study of persistence of HIV-infected CD4 T cells. Overall study findings and caveats: CMV- and Gag-responding cells had lower TCRbeta richness than CD3/CD28-responding cells.

This clone occurred a few times. Its target is not known. The stimulus was an HIV-1 Gag 15-mer peptide pool, 0.85 to 1 ug/peptide/mL. CD40L-negative CD69-negative CD45RO-high memory CD4+ T cells were sorted as populations depleted of antigen-responding cells. Suppressive ART was started during chronic HIV-1 infection in these adults. Anti-CD28/CD49d costimulation, CD40-blocking antibody and enfuvirtide were given to CD8-depleted PBMCs for 15 to 20 hours. The immunoSEQ assay was version 4, run in survey mode. The data were produced by immunoSEQ multiplex PCR, yet TCRdb's version contains in-frame clones alone and is incomplete. The table includes about 36,000 clones, about 81% detected once. Sequencing used cultured CD4+ T cells from PBMCs, obtained from a patient who received antiretroviral therapy. This sequence originates from an adult with HIV. The donor label of this sample is uncertain.

CDR3 DNA sequence: TGTGCCATCAGTGGTGCAGGGGGCCTTGGAGGAGGCTACACCTTC. This translates into CAISGAGGLGGGYTF. The chain joins TRBV10-3 to TRBJ1-2; 8 bases are a match to TRBD1. Trimming removed 4 bases from V and 8 bases from J; junction bases left unmatched: 12. The CDR3 sequence is 15 residues long. Germline values: CDR1 ENHRY, CDR2 SYGVKD.